The source of this T cell receptor beta chain is a study of T-cell memory formation after mild COVID-19. CDR3 length: 13 amino acids. V lost 6 bases, J lost 7 bases, and 15 bases lay in between. The germline gives CDR1 MNHEY, CDR2 SMNVEV (reference sequence). Employing constant-segment primers, 5'RACE generated TCR alpha and TCR beta cDNA libraries bearing sample barcodes and UMIs. TCRdb re-derived calls from the 5' RACE reads in MiXCR, one entry per CDR3 protein. Of fewer than 250,000 distinct CDR3 sequences in the sample, over 15% were seen once. Overall study findings and caveats: Some SARS-CoV-2-responding clones were already detected in memory before infection.

This clonotype was counted at least ten times. Antigen unknown. The material sequenced was PBMCs or a T cell subset sorted from them (not recorded which). The receptor comes from an adult woman who had mild COVID-19 (a few samples of this study predate the infection). Cell type and time point are not known. The V gene is TRBV27, the J gene TRBJ1-1; D is perhaps TRBD1 (6 bases). This CDR3 reads CASRRRGAGEAFF. The CDR3 bases are TGTGCCAGCAGACGGAGGGGGGCTGGTGAAGCTTTCTTT.